Below, one T cell receptor beta chain is given with its context. TCRdb ran MiXCR on the RT-PCR reads and lists one entry per CDR3 protein. The sample lists hundreds of thousands of distinct CDR3 sequences; 11% to 15% were seen once. This sample was included in a study of response to subunit inactivated influenza vaccine. The germline gives CDR1 SGHRS, CDR2 YFSETQ. This CDR3 spans 11 amino acids. The junction had 4 bases not matched to a gene; V was cut back by 7 bases and J by 10 bases. The sequence was collected from a man aged 50 to 59 who received an inactivated influenza vaccine. The sample consisted of PBMCs from blood, taken about 14 days before vaccination. V gene TRBV5-1 combines with J gene TRBJ2-1; 8 bases match TRBD2. DNA of the CDR3: TGCGCCAGCGTCGGGACTAGGGAGCAGTTCTTC. Translating gives CASVGTREQFF.